Below are 22 T cell receptor beta chains sequenced from a single sample in a study of T cells after yellow fever vaccination. TCRdb re-called the 5' RACE reads with MiXCR, one entry per CDR3 protein. The profile shows 500,000 to 650,000 distinct CDR3 sequences, about 17% of them singletons. Sequences were derived from PBMCs, sampled 5 to 6 days after the first yellow fever vaccination. These TCRs come from a young man who received the YFV17D yellow fever vaccine.

This clonotype was seen a handful of times. The chain recombines TRBV6-2 or TRBV6-3 with TRBJ2-1, with TRBD2 identical over 10 bases. CDR1 MNHEY and CDR2 SVGEGT come from the germline V gene. Losses at the gene ends were 2 bases for V and 8 bases for J; bases not matched to a gene: 12. CDR3 length equals 17 residues. CDR3 in DNA: TGTGCCAGCAGTTACACAACACTAGCGGGGAGGCCGGATGAGCAGTTCTTC. Translating it yields CASSYTTLAGRPDEQFF.

In its sample, this clonotype was seen a few times. The V gene is TRBV6-4, the J gene TRBJ2-1; a possible D gene is TRBD1 (7 bases). The V and J ends lost 3 bases and 8 bases respectively, with 11 bases between them. Germline assignment: CDR1 MRHNA and CDR2 SNTAGT. This CDR3 has 13 residues. CDR3 DNA: TGTGCCAGCAGTGAGGGCAGGGGGGATGAGCAGTTCTTC. Encoded protein: CASSEGRGDEQFF.

This clonotype was observed many times. The rearrangement uses TRBV7-9 and TRBJ1-1; no definite D call. V lost 8 bases and J lost 6, with 16 bases in between. CDR3 length: 13 residues. Germline lookup yields CDR1 SEHNR and CDR2 FQNEAQ (reference sequence). CDR3 in amino acids: CASLLGQAAEAFF. CDR3 DNA sequence: TGTGCCAGCCTGCTAGGGCAGGCGGCTGAAGCTTTCTTT.

The chain joins TRBV5-1 to TRBJ2-7; D not resolved. CDR1 SGHRS and CDR2 YFSETQ come from the germline V gene. The CDR3 consists of 13 residues. With 4 bases removed from V and 0 bases from J, the gap between germline ends came to 8 bases. The CDR3 reads CASSRPGSYEQYF. The CDR3 bases are TGCGCCAGCAGCCGCCCAGGCTCCTACGAGCAGTACTTC.

The chain couples TRBV28 to TRBJ2-7; the D gene is possibly TRBD2 (6 bases). Germline V lookup: CDR1 MDHEN, CDR2 SYDVKM. Trimming shortened V by 6 bases and J by 6 bases, and 21 bases separated the two germline ends. The CDR3 has 15 residues. DNA for the CDR3: TGTGCCAGCAGCACCCCCGGGGACTGGCCCTCCGAGCAGTACGTC. Translation gives CASSTPGDWPSEQYV.

V gene TRBV3-1 combines with J gene TRBJ2-5; 7 bases line up with TRBD2. The V and J ends lost 4 bases and 5 bases, in that order; junction bases with no gene match: 10. Per the germline V gene, CDR1 is LGHDT and CDR2 is YNNKEL (reference sequence). The CDR3 extends over 15 amino acids. The CDR3 loop reads CASSRGEAGRETQYF. The CDR3 DNA reads as TGTGCCAGCAGCCGGGGGGAAGCGGGGAGGGAGACCCAGTACTTC.

This clonotype was counted a few times. The chain combines TRBV7-2 with TRBJ1-2, with D tentatively TRBD1 (5 bases). CDR1 SGHTA and CDR2 FQGNSA come from the germline V gene. Trimming pared 1 base from V and 7 bases from J, leaving 7 bases between. The CDR3 extends over 12 amino acids. DNA for the CDR3: TGTGCCAGCAGCTTAGGCCAGGGTGGCTACACCTTC. Its translation is CASSLGQGGYTF.

The chain uses TRBV7-2 and TRBJ2-7; weak D call: TRBD1 (6 bases). V gave up 6 bases and J gave up 6 bases, with 12 bases separating them. Germline lookup yields CDR1 SGHTA and CDR2 FQGNSA. The CDR3 spans 12 residues. The CDR3 region is CASSLDRTEQYF. CDR3 DNA: TGTGCCAGCAGTCTTGACAGGACCGAGCAGTACTTC.

This clonotype has a handful of counts. The chain employs TRBV7-9 and TRBJ2-5; TRBD1 matches 12 bases. With V trimmed by 2 bases and J by 1 base, 2 bases remained unmatched. Per germline, CDR1 SEHNR and CDR2 FQNEAQ (reference sequence). The CDR3 runs 16 residues. The CDR3 DNA sequence: TGTGCCAGCAGCTTACGGGACAGGGGGCTCCAAGAGACCCAGTACTTC. Translation: CASSLRDRGLQETQYF.

This clonotype turned up a few times. The chain is built from TRBV20-1 and TRBJ2-5; D is undetermined. CDR1 DFQATT and CDR2 SNEGSKA come from the germline V gene (reference sequence). The CDR3 spans 13 residues. Trimming removed 6 bases at V and 4 bases at J, with 15 bases between. The CDR3 here is CSAATNQRETQYF. The DNA for the CDR3 is TGCAGTGCCGCGACCAACCAGCGAGAGACCCAGTACTTC.

This clonotype has just a few counts. J is TRBJ1-5 and V is TRBV18, with 8 bases matching TRBD1. Germline V CDR1 and CDR2: KGHSH, LQKENI. CDR3 length equals 15 residues. V was pared by 3 bases and J by 3 bases, with 4 bases of the junction left unmatched. The CDR3 region is CASSPRGQDNQPQHF. The CDR3 DNA reads TGTGCCAGCTCACCTAGGGGACAGGACAATCAGCCCCAGCATTTT.

The rearrangement uses TRBV19 and TRBJ1-4; 7 bases map to TRBD1. Trimming took 10 bases from V and 7 from J; bases not matched to a gene: 12. Germline V gene lookup returns CDR1 LNHDA and CDR2 SQIVND (reference sequence). The CDR3 is 14 amino acids. CDR3 nucleotides: TGTGCCACCAAGGTGGCAGGGGGTAGTGAAAAACTGTTTTTT. It specifies CATKVAGGSEKLFF.

The chain combines TRBV29-1 with TRBJ2-1; 8 bases are a match to TRBD1. Germline V gene lookup returns CDR1 SQVTM and CDR2 ANQGSEA. The CDR3 is 15 amino acids. V was clipped by 7 bases and J by 1 base; unmatched bases: 9. This CDR3 is CSAGQGLGSYNEQFF. CDR3 coding DNA: TGCAGCGCCGGACAGGGTTTGGGGTCCTACAATGAGCAGTTCTTC.

This rearrangement joins TRBV5-1 to TRBJ1-1; D might be TRBD1 (6 bases). Between the trimmed V and J ends, which lost 0 bases and 4 bases, there was a span of 10 bases. Germline V gene sequence: CDR1 SGHRS, CDR2 YFSETQ. The CDR3 runs 14 residues. The CDR3 nucleotides are TGCGCCAGCAGCTTGGAGGGGGTTGGCACTGAAGCTTTCTTT. Translating gives CASSLEGVGTEAFF.

The chain links TRBV12-3 or TRBV12-4 to TRBJ2-5; 8 nucleotides match TRBD2. The trim removed 5 bases at V and 2 bases at J, leaving 7 bases unmatched. This CDR3 has 15 residues. DNA of the CDR3: TGTGCCAGCAGTCAGGGTGCGGGGGGACAAGAGACCCAGTACTTC. The encoded protein is CASSQGAGGQETQYF.

The chain links TRBV28 to TRBJ2-5; D gene unclear. CDR1 and CDR2 from the germline V gene are MDHEN and SYDVKM. V lost 4 bases, J lost 9 bases, and 15 bases lay in between. The CDR3 is 13 residues long. CDR3 amino acids: CASSWVGVEAQYF. CDR3 DNA sequence: TGTGCCAGCAGTTGGGTGGGCGTTGAGGCCCAGTACTTC.

This clonotype has at least ten counts. The chain uses TRBV3-1 and TRBJ1-1, with no clear D. The length of the CDR3 is 13 residues. The V gene lost 2 bases and the J gene lost 1 base, with 5 bases spanning the gap. Germline-derived CDR1 and CDR2 are LGHDT and YNNKEL (reference sequence). CDR3 nucleotide sequence: TGTGCCAGCAGCCAAAGACGGAACACTGAAGCTTTCTTT. It is translated as CASSQRRNTEAFF.

This clonotype was seen a few times. The V gene is TRBV19, the J gene TRBJ1-4; D perhaps matches TRBD1 (5 bases). V was shortened by 7 bases and J by 7 bases, with 19 bases between the two germline ends. Germline CDR1 is LNHDA and CDR2 is SQIVND (reference sequence). This CDR3 spans 15 amino acids. CDR3 protein: CASTKIGTEGEKLFF. For the CDR3, the DNA is TGTGCCAGTACCAAAATCGGGACGGAGGGTGAAAAACTGTTTTTT.

This clonotype has only a few counts. The CDR3 protein is CASSYANPAGGYTF. The CDR3 coding sequence is TGTGCCAGCAGTTATGCGAACCCTGCGGGGGGCTACACCTTC. The chain is built from TRBV7-9 and TRBJ1-2; D gene ambiguous. Germline V gene sequence: CDR1 SEHNR, CDR2 FQNEAQ (reference sequence). Trimming took 6 bases from V and 8 from J, leaving 19 bases between them. The CDR3 runs 14 residues.

The chain carries TRBV27 and TRBJ1-2; possibly TRBD1 for D (5 bases). V lost 4 bases and J lost 3, with 12 bases in between. Germline values: CDR1 MNHEY, CDR2 SMNVEV (reference sequence). This CDR3 has 14 residues. The CDR3 loop reads CASSWSGEYYGYTF. The CDR3 DNA sequence: TGTGCCAGCAGTTGGTCGGGGGAGTACTATGGCTACACCTTC.

This clonotype appeared a few times. One end of the junction does not line up with germline, which may come from a read error. The chain carries TRBV5-1 and TRBJ2-2, with 10 positions matching TRBD1. Germline V gene data show CDR1 as SGHRS and CDR2 as YFSETQ. The CDR3 is 17 amino acids. CDR3 loop: CASSSERDRGYTGELFF. CDR3 nucleotides: TGTGCCAGCAGCTCCGAAAGGGACAGGGGTTACACCGGGGAGCTGTTTTTT. Complete variable domain (other parts from reference TRBV5-1 and TRBJ2-2): KAGVTQTPRYLIKTRGQQVTLSCSPISGHRSVSWYQQTPGQGLQFLFEYFSETQRNKGNFPGRFSGRQFSNSRSEMNVSTLELGDSALYLCASSSERDRGYTGELFFGEGSRLTVL.

This clonotype occurred a few times. The rearrangement joins TRBV7-9 to TRBJ1-6, with D possibly TRBD1 on 5 matching bases. V was clipped by 1 base and J by 10 bases, with 14 bases between them. Germline V CDR1 and CDR2: SEHNR, FQNEAQ (reference sequence). This CDR3 comprises 15 residues. As DNA, the CDR3 is TGTGCCAGCAGCTTAGTCGGGGGAGGTGACTCACCCCTCCACTTT. Translation gives CASSLVGGGDSPLHF.